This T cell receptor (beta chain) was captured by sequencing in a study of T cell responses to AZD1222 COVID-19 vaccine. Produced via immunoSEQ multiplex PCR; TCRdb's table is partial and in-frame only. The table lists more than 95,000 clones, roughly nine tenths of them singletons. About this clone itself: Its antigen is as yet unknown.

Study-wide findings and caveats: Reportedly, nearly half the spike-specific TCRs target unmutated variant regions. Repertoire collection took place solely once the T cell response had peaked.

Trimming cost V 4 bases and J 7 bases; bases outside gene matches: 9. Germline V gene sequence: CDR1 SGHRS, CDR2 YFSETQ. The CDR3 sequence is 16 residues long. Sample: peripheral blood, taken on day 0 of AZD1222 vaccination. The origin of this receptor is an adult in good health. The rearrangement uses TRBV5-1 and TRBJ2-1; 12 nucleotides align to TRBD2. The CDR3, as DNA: TGCGCCAGCAGCGGACGACTAGCGGGAGTTAATAATGAGCAGTTCTTC. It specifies CASSGRLAGVNNEQFF.